This passage covers 27 T cell receptor beta chains from one sample sequenced in a study of vaccination effects on CD4 cells after COVID-19. The antigens of these receptors remain unknown. Antigen-specific CD4+ T cells were expanded with viral peptide pools in the ViraFEST assay before sequencing. After more than 8 days in culture, the CD4+ T cells were isolated. The repertoire was sequenced with immunoSEQ multiplex PCR; TCRdb's copy has only in-frame clones and lacks some. Of approximately 54,000 clones listed, 75% to 90% are singletons. The sequenced sample was CD4+ T cells from PBMCs cultured with HCoV-229E spike peptides, obtained before COVID-19 vaccination. These TCRs come from a human donor who received a COVID-19 vaccine.

The chain links TRBV6-2 or TRBV6-3 to TRBJ1-1; D possibly corresponds to TRBD1 (5 bases). V gave up 6 bases and J gave up 1 base, with 12 bases separating them. The CDR3 sequence is 14 residues long. Germline CDR1 MNHEY, CDR2 SVGEGT. CDR3 nucleotide sequence: TGTGCCAGCAGCCCGGACACTGGGAACACTGAAGCTTTCTTT. This translates into CASSPDTGNTEAFF.

The chain is built from TRBV6-2 or TRBV6-3 and TRBJ2-3; tentatively, D is TRBD1 or TRBD2 (6 bases each). The CDR3 contains 16 residues. V was pared by 3 bases and J by 4 bases, with 17 bases between. CDR1 is MNHEY and CDR2 is SVGEGT in the germline V gene. CDR3 DNA sequence: TGTGCCAGCAGTTATCGGGGGCCTGGGGTGGCAGATACGCAGTATTTT. This gives the protein CASSYRGPGVADTQYF.

This clone has more than one count but fewer than ten. The V call is TRBV19, the J call TRBJ1-6, with D maybe TRBD1 (5 bases). Germline V gene data show CDR1 as LNHDA and CDR2 as SQIVND (reference sequence). V lost 8 bases to trimming and J lost 4 bases, with 15 bases between them. There are 15 residues in the CDR3. This chain's CDR3 is CASEPGAAYNSPLHF. The CDR3 nucleotides are TGTGCCAGTGAACCTGGGGCGGCATATAATTCACCCCTCCACTTT. The full variable domain, in which reference TRBV19 and TRBJ1-6 provide the parts outside the CDR3, is DGGITQSPKYLFRKEGQNVTLSCEQNLNHDAMYWYRQDPGQGLRLIYYSQIVNDFQKGDIAEGYSVSREKKESFPLTVTSAQKNPTAFYLCASEPGAAYNSPLHFGNGTRLTVT.

The rearrangement links TRBV10-3 to TRBJ2-1; TRBD2 matches 13 bases. J was trimmed by 2 bases and V by 8 bases; bases with no gene match: 6. Germline V gene data show CDR1 as ENHRY and CDR2 as SYGVKD. The CDR3 spans 16 residues. CDR3 amino acids: CAIGTSGGGTYNEQFF. The CDR3, as DNA: TGTGCCATCGGAACTAGCGGGGGGGGGACCTACAATGAGCAGTTCTTC.

V is TRBV5-1 and J is TRBJ1-4, with no clear D. V was cut by 5 bases and J by 0 bases, with 8 bases left in between. Looked up from germline, CDR1 is SGHRS and CDR2 is YFSETQ. This CDR3 is built from 14 residues. The CDR3 DNA reads TGCGCCAGCAGACCGGGTGCAACTAATGAAAAACTGTTTTTT. It codes for CASRPGATNEKLFF.

This chain connects TRBV3-1 (or the pseudogene TRBV3-2) to TRBJ2-5, with 8 bases that match TRBD2. The CDR3 loop spans 14 amino acids. CDR1 LGHDT and CDR2 YNNKEL come from the germline V gene (reference sequence). V shed 5 bases, J shed 5 bases, and the junction held 7 bases outside the gene matches. As DNA, the CDR3 is TGTGCCAGCAGCGGCGGGGGCGGGAGGGAGACCCAGTACTTC. This gives the protein CASSGGGGRETQYF.

V usage is TRBV5-4 and J usage is TRBJ1-2; a weak D match, TRBD1 (5 bases). This CDR3 spans 13 amino acids. V lost 3 bases and J 3 bases, leaving 9 bases between the germline ends. Per germline, CDR1 SGHNT and CDR2 YYREEE (reference sequence). The CDR3 DNA reads as TGTGCCAGCAGCTCCACAGGAGACTATGGCTACACCTTC. Translation: CASSSTGDYGYTF.

The chain links TRBV19 to TRBJ2-2; possible D gene TRBD1, 5 bases. Per the germline V gene, CDR1 is LNHDA and CDR2 is SQIVND (reference sequence). V dropped 9 bases and J dropped 0 bases, with 11 bases sitting between them. The CDR3 covers 14 residues. CDR3 sequence: CASSRRANTGELFF. CDR3 bases: TGTGCCAGCTCCCGCAGGGCGAACACCGGGGAGCTGTTTTTT.

This clone was seen once. The genes are TRBV19 and TRBJ2-5; 7 bases are shared with TRBD1. Germline assignment: CDR1 LNHDA and CDR2 SQIVND (reference sequence). The CDR3 extends over 13 amino acids. The V and J ends lost 5 bases and 3 bases, in that order; junction bases with no gene match: 3. This CDR3 reads CASSGQEKETQYF. The CDR3 DNA reads TGTGCCAGTAGTGGACAGGAGAAAGAGACCCAGTACTTC.

The V call is TRBV5-1, the J call TRBJ2-5; D call uncertain. V dropped 4 bases and J dropped 0 bases, with 13 bases sitting between them. This CDR3 is 15 amino acids long. Germline V lookup: CDR1 SGHRS, CDR2 YFSETQ. The CDR3 spells CASSPRSMYQETQYF. Here the CDR3 DNA reads TGCGCCAGCAGCCCCCGATCCATGTACCAAGAGACCCAGTACTTC.

This clone has just one count. This chain links TRBV7-8 with TRBJ1-1; no firm D call. The CDR3 runs 14 residues. The V gene lost 5 bases and the J gene lost 6 bases, with 16 bases spanning the gap. Germline CDR1 is SGHVS and CDR2 is FQNEAQ. The CDR3 is CASSTRAPKAEAFF. As DNA, the CDR3 is TGTGCCAGCAGCACCCGGGCCCCTAAGGCTGAAGCTTTCTTT.

Only a few counts were recorded for this clone. The chain uses TRBV18 and TRBJ2-7; 8 bases align to TRBD1. The CDR3 extends over 15 amino acids. The V gene end was trimmed by 3 bases and the J gene end by 5 bases; junction bases not matched to a gene: 9. Germline loops: CDR1 KGHSH, CDR2 LQKENI. Here the CDR3 reads CASSPDQGASDEQYV. In DNA, the CDR3 is TGTGCCAGCTCACCGGACCAGGGGGCGTCAGACGAGCAGTACGTC.

The rearrangement links TRBV30 to TRBJ2-6; D unresolved. V dropped 4 bases and J dropped 2 bases, with 9 bases sitting between them. CDR1 is GTSNPN, CDR2 SVGIG, per germline (reference sequence). The CDR3 loop spans 14 amino acids. The CDR3 loop is CAWNMGAGANVLTF. CDR3 nucleotide sequence: TGTGCCTGGAATATGGGCGCTGGGGCCAACGTCCTGACTTTC.

The CDR3 DNA reads as TGTGCCAGCTCACTCCTCCCGGGACGGCAGGACGAGCAGTACGTC. This gives the protein CASSLLPGRQDEQYV. This chain joins TRBV18 and TRBJ2-7, with D perhaps being TRBD1 or TRBD2 (5 bases each). The ends were cut back, 4 bases at V and 5 bases at J, with 18 bases in the middle. The CDR3 length is 15 residues. CDR1 KGHSH and CDR2 LQKENI come from the germline V gene.

This clone was picked up a small number of times. The chain employs TRBV19 and TRBJ1-3, with unresolved D. Looked up from germline, CDR1 is LNHDA and CDR2 is SQIVND (reference sequence). V lost 6 bases to trimming and J lost 0 bases, with 15 bases between them. There are 16 residues in the CDR3. DNA for the CDR3: TGTGCCAGTAGCAGGATCGAGCTAGTCTCTGGAAACACCATATATTTT. The encoded protein is CASSRIELVSGNTIYF. The entire variable domain, with the rest obtained from reference TRBV19 and TRBJ1-3, is as follows: DGGITQSPKYLFRKEGQNVTLSCEQNLNHDAMYWYRQDPGQGLRLIYYSQIVNDFQKGDIAEGYSVSREKKESFPLTVTSAQKNPTAFYLCASSRIELVSGNTIYFGEGSWLTVV.

This clone was counted only a few times. This chain uses TRBV19 with TRBJ1-6; D may be TRBD1 (5 bases). V lost 5 bases and J 13 bases, leaving 24 bases between the germline ends. Looked up from germline, CDR1 is LNHDA and CDR2 is SQIVND (reference sequence). The CDR3 has 16 residues. CDR3 sequence reads: CASSSSGPASAMPLHF. CDR3 DNA sequence: TGTGCCAGTAGTTCCTCGGGACCCGCTAGTGCGATGCCCCTCCACTTT.

The chain carries TRBV2 and TRBJ2-1; 12 bases fit TRBD2. V lost 8 bases and J lost 6; bases outside the gene matches: 11. The germline V gene has CDR1 SNHLY and CDR2 FYNNEI. The length of the CDR3 is 16 residues. CDR3 in amino acids: CASHTLAGGLFNEQFF. CDR3 coding DNA: TGTGCCAGCCATACCCTAGCGGGGGGGCTCTTCAATGAGCAGTTCTTC. Full variable domain (remainder filled in from reference TRBV2 and TRBJ2-1): EPEVTQTPSHQVTQMGQEVILRCVPISNHLYFYWYRQILGQKVEFLVSFYNNEISEKSEIFDDQFSVERPDGSNFTLKIRSTKLEDSAMYFCASHTLAGGLFNEQFFGPGTRLTVL.

CDR3 region: CASSWTSGDTDTQYF. DNA for the CDR3: TGTGCCAGCAGTTGGACTAGCGGGGACACAGATACGCAGTATTTT. The rearrangement links TRBV9 to TRBJ2-3; 12 nucleotides align to TRBD2. The CDR3 is made up of 15 amino acids. Trimming removed 5 bases from V and 2 bases from J; junction bases left unmatched: 3. The germline gives CDR1 SGDLS, CDR2 YYNGEE.

CDR3 amino acids: CASSVDTGGGTDTQYF. In DNA, the CDR3 is TGTGCCAGCAGCGTAGATACAGGGGGCGGCACAGATACGCAGTATTTT. The rearrangement links TRBV9 to TRBJ2-3, with 9 positions matching TRBD1. Germline V CDR1 and CDR2: SGDLS, YYNGEE. Trimming at V came to 0 bases and at J to 1 base, leaving 3 bases not matched to a gene. The CDR3 has 16 amino acids.

This clone was seen more than once but under ten times. The chain has TRBV5-1 and TRBJ2-3, with 7 nucleotides matching TRBD2. Germline CDR1 and CDR2: SGHRS and YFSETQ. V lost 1 base, J lost 1 base, and 6 bases stayed unmatched. This CDR3 has 16 residues. CDR3: CASSLLTGGGTDTQYF. CDR3 nucleotide sequence: TGCGCCAGCAGCTTGCTTACGGGGGGTGGCACAGATACGCAGTATTTT. Full variable domain (rest looked up from reference TRBV5-1 and TRBJ2-3): KAGVTQTPRYLIKTRGQQVTLSCSPISGHRSVSWYQQTPGQGLQFLFEYFSETQRNKGNFPGRFSGRQFSNSRSEMNVSTLELGDSALYLCASSLLTGGGTDTQYFGPGTRLTVL.

This chain joins TRBV9 and TRBJ2-2; tentative D call: TRBD2 (6 bases). The germline CDR1 and CDR2 sequences are SGDLS and YYNGEE. Trimming removed 6 bases at V and 4 bases at J, with 25 bases between. The CDR3 consists of 18 residues. The CDR3, as DNA: TGTGCCAGCAACATAGACACCGGAGGGGCGCGGAGCACCGGGGAGCTGTTTTTT. Translated, it gives CASNIDTGGARSTGELFF.

The genes are TRBV29-1 and TRBJ2-5, with D hard to call. Germline CDR1 is SQVTM and CDR2 is ANQGSEA. The CDR3 consists of 13 residues. The V end lost 3 bases, the J end lost 2 bases, and 10 bases lay between the germline ends. The CDR3 DNA reads as TGCAGCGTTGACTCGTCTGATCAAGAGACCCAGTACTTC. Translating gives CSVDSSDQETQYF.

The chain links TRBV3-1 (or the pseudogene TRBV3-2) to TRBJ2-3; possible D gene TRBD2, 6 bases. From germline, CDR1 is LGHDT and CDR2 YNNKEL (reference sequence). The germline V and J ends were trimmed by 1 base and 3 bases, with 11 bases remaining between them. The length of the CDR3 is 15 residues. CDR3 bases: TGTGCCAGCAGCCAAGTTTTGCGGGGAACAGATACGCAGTATTTT. Translation gives CASSQVLRGTDTQYF.

The rearrangement links TRBV27 to TRBJ1-5; TRBD1 is a possible D gene (5 bases). The CDR3 extends over 13 amino acids. V was trimmed by 6 bases and J by 7 bases, leaving 13 bases between them. Germline CDR1 MNHEY, CDR2 SMNVEV (reference sequence). The CDR3 here is CASSAVGAQPQHF. The DNA for the CDR3 is TGTGCCAGCAGCGCCGTTGGGGCCCAGCCCCAGCATTTT.

This chain connects TRBV19 to TRBJ1-2; a possible D gene is TRBD1 (5 bases). Between the trimmed V and J ends, which lost 4 bases and 8 bases, there was a span of 17 bases. Germline V gene sequence: CDR1 LNHDA, CDR2 SQIVND (reference sequence). This CDR3 has 14 amino acids. CDR3 loop: CASSTPWGFNGYTF. The DNA for the CDR3 is TGTGCCAGTAGTACCCCGTGGGGGTTCAACGGCTACACCTTC.

The chain joins TRBV5-8 to TRBJ2-6, with D perhaps TRBD2 (5 bases). Germline-derived CDR1 and CDR2 are SGHTS and YDEGEE. V shed 3 bases and J shed 0 bases, with 10 bases lying between them. The CDR3 runs to 16 residues. The CDR3 nucleotides are TGTGCCAGCAGCTCCGGACTGATCTCTGGGGCCAACGTCCTGACTTTC. It is translated as CASSSGLISGANVLTF.

This chain uses TRBV5-1 with TRBJ1-2, with D possibly being TRBD1 (5 bases). Trimming stripped 4 bases from V and 5 bases from J, with 15 bases between. This CDR3 region has 14 residues. The germline V gene encodes CDR1 SGHRS and CDR2 YFSETQ. Here the CDR3 DNA reads TGCGCCAGCAGCCCGGGGGTAGGAGGGTATGGCTACACCTTC. Translated, it gives CASSPGVGGYGYTF.